Listed below are T cell receptor beta chains from one sample, sequenced in a study of CD8 T cells in ankylosing spondylitis. A single record per CDR3 protein comes from TCRdb applying MiXCR to the 5' RACE reads. This sample has under 200,000 distinct CDR3 sequences; around a tenth occur once, and the top ten carry around 15%. Sequencing was carried out using blood, either unsorted or a sorted T cell fraction (not recorded which). The receptors were sampled from a female donor with ankylosing spondylitis or in good health (not recorded which). Both conserved end residues are trimmed from each CDR3. Each record gives: V gene, CDR3 protein.

>TRBV12-3/TRBV12-4
ASSLNRLPNQPQH
>TRBV7-8
ASTPTGGLGDEQY
>TRBV27
ASSLAGPSFYEQY
>TRBV14
ASSQDRLAGVSQY
>TRBV30
AWSPTGYTEAF
>TRBV27
ASSFSGGDEQY
>TRBV4-2
ASSQVVGRNTEAF
>TRBV20-1
SASLADSTDTQY
>TRBV23-1
ASSQSERGGSNEQF
>TRBV6-1
ASSPGTGNTIY
>TRBV20-1
SAEAGGLGYNEQF
>TRBV4-3
ASSQGSFGQGGTGELF
>TRBV12-3/TRBV12-4
ASSLSGHTYEQY
>TRBV5-1
ASSLDTSGTYEQY
>TRBV20-1
SAPGAGLRYEQY
>TRBV2
ASCDQGDDEKLF
>TRBV7-2
ASSPPQPLVGTEAF
>TRBV29-1
SVDGLAGVNEQF
>TRBV11-1
ASSLLDQGLIAEETQY
>TRBV15
ATSREGGSSYEQY
>TRBV6-1
ASRQQGQELF
>TRBV27
ASGDPEQF
>TRBV29-1
SVIPTGGHGYT
>TRBV12-3/TRBV12-4
ASSLEGGQNEQY
>TRBV7-9
ASSASGSIYNEQF
>TRBV9
ASSGTHGHNTEAF
>TRBV2
ATFGRMNTEAF